Shown below are 28 T cell receptor beta chains from a single sample sequenced in a study of siplizumab effects on memory and regulatory T cells. The repertoire was sequenced with immunoSEQ multiplex PCR; TCRdb's copy has only in-frame clones and lacks some. The sample records 85,000 to 130,000 clones, about 94% being singletons. Material for sequencing was Tregs sorted from blood. These receptor sequences come from a human donor in good health.

Here the CDR3 reads CASSFYGGEQFF. Written as DNA, the CDR3 is TGTGCCAGCAGTTTTTATGGTGGTGAGCAGTTCTTC. The chain uses TRBV27 and TRBJ2-1; D is unclear. V lost 3 bases to trimming and J lost 9 bases, with 9 bases between them. The CDR3 totals 12 residues. Germline lookup yields CDR1 MNHEY and CDR2 SMNVEV (reference sequence).

The chain has TRBV5-4 and TRBJ1-2; TRBD1 aligns across 7 bases. The CDR3 is 13 amino acids. Germline V gene sequence: CDR1 SGHNT, CDR2 YYREEE (reference sequence). Trimming removed 4 bases from V and 4 bases from J; junction bases left unmatched: 4. The CDR3, as DNA: TGTGCCAGCAGCCCGTGGACAGGCTATGGCTACACCTTC. Protein sequence: CASSPWTGYGYTF.

The CDR3: CAIRTLDRPDTEAFF. CDR3 in DNA: TGTGCCATCAGGACACTGGACAGGCCCGACACTGAAGCTTTCTTT. J is TRBJ1-1 and V is TRBV10-3; 7 bases fit TRBD1. Germline V lookup: CDR1 ENHRY, CDR2 SYGVKD. V shed 6 bases, J shed 3 bases, and the junction held 10 bases outside the gene matches. This CDR3 is 15 amino acids long.

V and J are TRBV6-5 and TRBJ1-3; D call uncertain. Germline CDR1 MNHEY, CDR2 SVGAGI. This CDR3 has 15 amino acids. V lost 2 bases and J lost 2, with 10 bases in between. CDR3 sequence: CASSYSPSPGNTIYF. The CDR3 bases are TGTGCCAGCAGTTACAGCCCCTCTCCTGGAAACACCATATATTTT.

This rearrangement joins TRBV7-9 to TRBJ2-3, with D hard to call. Per the germline V gene, CDR1 is SEHNR and CDR2 is FQNEAQ (reference sequence). The CDR3 loop spans 11 amino acids. V was clipped by 9 bases and J by 8 bases, with 12 bases between them. The CDR3 spells CASTLPGTQYF. The CDR3 nucleotides are TGTGCCAGTACCTTACCCGGTACGCAGTATTTT. Based on the CDR3 plus reference TRBV7-9 and TRBJ2-3, the full variable domain is DTGVSQNPRHKITKRGQNVTFRCDPISEHNRLYWYRQTLGQGPEFLTYFQNEAQLEKSRLLSDRFSAERPKGSFSTLEIQRTEQGDSAMYLCASTLPGTQYFGPGTRLTVL.

V and J are TRBV27 and TRBJ2-2, with 7 bases lining up with TRBD2. The ends lost 3 bases at V and 2 bases at J; junction bases unmatched: 3. Germline assignment: CDR1 MNHEY and CDR2 SMNVEV (reference sequence). The CDR3 length is 15 residues. The chain's CDR3 is CASSLAGVNTGELFF. In nucleotides, the CDR3 is TGTGCCAGCAGTTTGGCGGGGGTAAACACCGGGGAGCTGTTTTTT.

This clone was observed once. The rearrangement links TRBV5-1 to TRBJ1-3, with D hard to call. Germline CDR1 reads SGHRS; CDR2 reads YFSETQ. The CDR3 is 17 residues long. The germline V and J ends were trimmed by 0 bases and 5 bases, with 18 bases remaining between them. This CDR3 reads CASSLDPPGTARNTIYF. The DNA for the CDR3 is TGCGCCAGCAGCTTGGACCCTCCGGGCACAGCTCGAAACACCATATATTTT.

The V and J genes are TRBV27 and TRBJ2-2; no clear D gene. The V gene's germline CDR1 is MNHEY and CDR2 SMNVEV (reference sequence). The CDR3 is 14 residues long. The V gene lost 2 bases and the J gene lost 4 bases, with 8 bases spanning the gap. CDR3 coding DNA: TGTGCCAGCAGTTTAGAAGCAAGCACCGGGGAGCTGTTTTTT. Protein sequence: CASSLEASTGELFF.

The chain carries TRBV5-6 and TRBJ1-1; D unresolved. There are 14 residues in the CDR3. The germline V gene has CDR1 SGHDT and CDR2 YYEEEE. Deletions cut 0 bases from V and 7 bases from J, with 13 bases between. The CDR3 spells CASSLVAGFGEAFF. In nucleotides, the CDR3 is TGTGCCAGCAGCTTGGTAGCCGGGTTCGGTGAAGCTTTCTTT.

V and J are TRBV9 and TRBJ2-5, with 7 bases that match TRBD2. After removal of 3 bases from V and 1 base from J, the junction contained 9 bases not matched to a gene. Per germline, CDR1 SGDLS and CDR2 YYNGEE. The CDR3 has 16 residues. CDR3 region: CASSADFGGSQETQYF. DNA for the CDR3: TGTGCCAGCAGCGCAGACTTCGGCGGGAGCCAAGAGACCCAGTACTTC.

The chain joins TRBV15 to TRBJ1-2, with D uncertain. The germline CDR1 and CDR2 sequences are LNHNV and YYDKDF (reference sequence). Trimming took 4 bases from V and 5 from J, leaving 11 bases between them. This CDR3 has 13 amino acids. The CDR3 loop reads CATSTISQYGYTF. CDR3 nucleotides: TGTGCCACCAGCACCATAAGTCAGTATGGCTACACCTTC.

J is TRBJ1-2 and V is TRBV19; D may be TRBD1 (6 bases). The length of the CDR3 is 14 residues. Between the trimmed V and J ends, which lost 2 bases and 4 bases, there was a span of 11 bases. The germline CDR1 and CDR2 sequences are LNHDA and SQIVND (reference sequence). The CDR3 DNA reads TGTGCCAGTAGTATAAGGAACAGGGTCTATGGCTACACCTTC. This codes for CASSIRNRVYGYTF.

The chain employs TRBV6-8 and TRBJ2-3; tentatively, D is TRBD2 (6 bases). Trimming left V 2 bases short and J 2 bases short, with 11 bases between. Germline V gene lookup returns CDR1 MNHGY and CDR2 SAAAGT. This CDR3 is 15 amino acids long. In DNA, the CDR3 is TGTGCCAGCAGTTACAGTATGCGGGACACAGATACGCAGTATTTT. Translating it yields CASSYSMRDTDTQYF.

The chain carries TRBV15 and TRBJ1-2; D remains unclear. Per germline, CDR1 LNHNV and CDR2 YYDKDF (reference sequence). Deletions cut 1 base from V and 10 bases from J, with 10 bases between. The CDR3 length is 12 residues. This CDR3 reads CATSRVPFFYTF. As DNA, the CDR3 is TGTGCCACCAGCAGAGTCCCATTCTTCTACACCTTC.

This chain uses TRBV2 with TRBJ1-1, with D uncertain. The CDR3 consists of 10 residues. Per germline, CDR1 SNHLY and CDR2 FYNNEI. Trimming removed 6 bases from V and 3 bases from J, with 2 bases in between. CDR3 nucleotide sequence: TGTGCCAGCAGGCACACTGAAGCTTTCTTT. Its protein product is CASRHTEAFF. Combining the CDR3 with reference TRBV2 and TRBJ1-1 gives the whole variable domain EPEVTQTPSHQVTQMGQEVILRCVPISNHLYFYWYRQILGQKVEFLVSFYNNEISEKSEIFDDQFSVERPDGSNFTLKIRSTKLEDSAMYFCASRHTEAFFGQGTRLTVV.

The rearrangement joins TRBV10-3 to TRBJ2-3, with TRBD2 matching over 10 bases. The length of the CDR3 is 14 residues. The J segment lost 2 bases and the V segment lost 6 bases, leaving 2 bases of the junction unmatched. Germline V gene data show CDR1 as ENHRY and CDR2 as SYGVKD. CDR3 sequence: CAIRLAGVTDTQYF. The CDR3 DNA follows: TGTGCCATCAGGCTAGCGGGAGTCACAGATACGCAGTATTTT.

The gene calls are TRBV6-1 and TRBJ2-7; the match to TRBD2 covers 9 bases. There are 14 residues in the CDR3. Trimming took 4 bases from V and 2 from J; bases not matched to a gene: 3. CDR1 is MNHNS, CDR2 SASEGT, per germline. The CDR3 DNA follows: TGTGCCAGCAGTGTTAGCGGGGGCCCCTACGAGCAGTACTTC. The encoded protein is CASSVSGGPYEQYF.

V and J are TRBV7-6 and TRBJ1-6; the D gene is possibly TRBD1 (5 bases). Germline V CDR1 and CDR2: SGHVS, FNYEAQ. The CDR3 contains 13 residues. Trimming took 1 base from V and 7 from J, leaving 5 bases between them. The CDR3 DNA sequence: TGTGCCAGCAGCTTAGGACAGAATTCACCCCTCCACTTT. Residues: CASSLGQNSPLHF.

The CDR3 region is CASSPGGRAYEQYF. For the CDR3, the DNA is TGCGCCAGCAGCCCGGGGGGCCGGGCCTACGAGCAGTACTTC. V and J are TRBV5-1 and TRBJ2-7; perhaps TRBD2 as D (7 bases). The germline CDR1 and CDR2 sequences are SGHRS and YFSETQ. The CDR3 sequence is 14 residues long. Trimming took off 4 bases at V and 2 bases at J, with 13 bases between the two ends. The full variable domain, completed using reference TRBV5-1 and TRBJ2-7, is KAGVTQTPRYLIKTRGQQVTLSCSPISGHRSVSWYQQTPGQGLQFLFEYFSETQRNKGNFPGRFSGRQFSNSRSEMNVSTLELGDSALYLCASSPGGRAYEQYFGPGTRLTVT.

The genes are TRBV5-1 and TRBJ2-6; unclear D gene. With 6 bases removed from V and 4 bases from J, the gap between germline ends came to 11 bases. Per the germline V gene, CDR1 is SGHRS and CDR2 is YFSETQ. The CDR3 length is 14 residues. CDR3 protein: CASIQAPGANVLTF. Written as DNA, the CDR3 is TGCGCCAGCATTCAGGCACCCGGGGCCAACGTCCTGACTTTC.

V is TRBV5-1 and J is TRBJ2-1; D tentatively reads TRBD1 or TRBD2 (6 bases each). Trimming took 7 bases from V and 3 from J, leaving 14 bases between them. This CDR3 comprises 14 residues. The V gene's germline CDR1 is SGHRS and CDR2 YFSETQ. CDR3 sequence reads: CASGRGGNYNEQFF. CDR3 sequence (DNA): TGCGCCAGCGGTCGAGGGGGGAACTACAATGAGCAGTTCTTC. The full variable domain, completed using reference TRBV5-1 and TRBJ2-1, is KAGVTQTPRYLIKTRGQQVTLSCSPISGHRSVSWYQQTPGQGLQFLFEYFSETQRNKGNFPGRFSGRQFSNSRSEMNVSTLELGDSALYLCASGRGGNYNEQFFGPGTRLTVL.

The V and J genes are TRBV30 and TRBJ1-1; D is undetermined. Germline values: CDR1 GTSNPN, CDR2 SVGIG (reference sequence). Trimming shortened V by 2 bases and J by 1 base, and 14 bases separated the two germline ends. CDR3 size: 15 residues. CDR3 protein: CAWSTNWAQNTEAFF. Here the CDR3 DNA reads TGTGCCTGGAGTACCAATTGGGCCCAGAACACTGAAGCTTTCTTT. The full variable domain, rest sourced from reference TRBV30 and TRBJ1-1, is SQTIHQWPATLVQPVGSPLSLECTVEGTSNPNLYWYRQAAGRGLQLLFYSVGIGQISSEVPQNLSASRPQDRQFILSSKKLLLSDSGFYLCAWSTNWAQNTEAFFGQGTRLTVV.

The gene calls are TRBV19 and TRBJ1-2, with D uncertain. The CDR3 runs to 17 residues. V lost 6 bases and J lost 3, with 23 bases in between. Germline values: CDR1 LNHDA, CDR2 SQIVND (reference sequence). The CDR3, as DNA: TGTGCCAGTAGCCCGCCTGCCCCCGGAGGCCTCGACTATGGCTACACCTTC. Translated: CASSPPAPGGLDYGYTF.

V and J are TRBV15 and TRBJ1-1; D gene ambiguous. The length of the CDR3 is 14 residues. The germline V gene has CDR1 LNHNV and CDR2 YYDKDF (reference sequence). The V end was cut by 6 bases, the J end by 1 base, with 12 bases between. CDR3 in amino acids: CATRGSNRNTEAFF. The CDR3 DNA follows: TGTGCCACCAGAGGCTCGAATAGGAACACTGAAGCTTTCTTT.

This clone was seen only once. This rearrangement joins TRBV1 to TRBJ1-2; TRBD1 reflects the table's D call only, with no check against the DNA. TRBV1 is flagged as a pseudogene. The length of the CDR3 is 11 residues. CDR3 sequence reads: CTSSAQGGYTF. CDR3 sequence (DNA): TGCACCAGCAGCGCGCAGGGTGGCTACACCTTC.

The CDR3 sequence: CASSPRTGPYNEQFF. Written as DNA, the CDR3 is TGTGCCAGCTCTCCTAGGACAGGACCTTACAATGAGCAGTTCTTC. The chain couples TRBV18 to TRBJ2-1; 7 nucleotides align to TRBD1. The V segment lost 6 bases and the J segment 4 bases; nucleotides outside the gene matches: 9. This CDR3 is built from 15 residues. Looked up from germline, CDR1 is KGHSH and CDR2 is LQKENI.

This clone appeared a few times. V gene TRBV30 combines with J gene TRBJ1-1; D is possibly TRBD1 (5 bases). Germline CDR1 GTSNPN, CDR2 SVGIG (reference sequence). The ends were cut back, 8 bases at V and 1 base at J, with 23 bases in the middle. This CDR3 is built from 16 residues. CDR3 sequence: CAGGVSPPWANTEAFF. The DNA for the CDR3 is TGTGCCGGGGGGGTTTCCCCTCCTTGGGCGAACACTGAAGCTTTCTTT.

The J gene is TRBJ1-1, the V gene TRBV19; 7 positions agree with TRBD1. V gave up 6 bases and J gave up 4 bases; unmatched junction bases: 5. The CDR3 sequence is 13 residues long. CDR1 LNHDA and CDR2 SQIVND come from the germline V gene (reference sequence). The CDR3 region is CASRRQGFTEAFF. DNA for the CDR3: TGTGCCAGTAGGAGACAGGGCTTCACTGAAGCTTTCTTT.